This T cell receptor (beta chain) was found in a study of cytomegalovirus exposure and HLA in healthy donors. Germline CDR1 is MGHDK and CDR2 is SYGVNS. CDR3 length equals 18 residues. V was cut by 4 bases and J by 3 bases, with 25 bases left in between. This PCR relied on a set of 60 Vbeta primers and 13 Jbeta primers. Sequencing was performed with immunoSEQ multiplex PCR; in TCRdb, only in-frame clones are kept and a portion is missing. The sample yields 90,000 to 120,000 clones, approximately 80% seen once. This TCR was sampled from a female donor in good health and CMV-seropositive. The sample comprised PBMCs. This chain links TRBV25-1 with TRBJ2-7; weak D call: TRBD1 (7 bases). CDR3 in DNA: TGTGCCAGCAGTGGGGGGTCAGGGGGTGGAGGGGGAAGCTACGAGCAGTACTTC. This codes for CASSGGSGGGGGSYEQYF.